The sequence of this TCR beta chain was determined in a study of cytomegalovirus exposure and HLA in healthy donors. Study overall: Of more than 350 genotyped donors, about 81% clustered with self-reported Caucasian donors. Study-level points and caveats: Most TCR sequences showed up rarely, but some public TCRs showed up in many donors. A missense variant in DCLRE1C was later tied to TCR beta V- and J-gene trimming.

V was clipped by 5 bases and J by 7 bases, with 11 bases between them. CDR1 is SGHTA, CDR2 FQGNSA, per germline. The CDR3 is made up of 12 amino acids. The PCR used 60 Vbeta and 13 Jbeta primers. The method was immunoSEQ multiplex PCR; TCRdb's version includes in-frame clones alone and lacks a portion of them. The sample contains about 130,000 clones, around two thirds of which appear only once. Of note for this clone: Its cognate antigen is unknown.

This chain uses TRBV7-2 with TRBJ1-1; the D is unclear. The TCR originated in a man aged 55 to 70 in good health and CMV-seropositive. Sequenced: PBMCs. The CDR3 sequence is CASSPRYLEAFF. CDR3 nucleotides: TGTGCCAGCAGCCCCAGATACCTTGAAGCTTTCTTT.